The entry below gives a single T cell receptor beta chain sequence along with its context. Some clones are missing from TCRdb's copy, which holds only in-frame ones; the method was immunoSEQ multiplex PCR. This table holds tens of thousands of clones, 87% found once. The germline V gene has CDR1 LNHDA and CDR2 SQIVND (reference sequence). The V end lost 8 bases, the J end lost 0 bases, and 6 bases lay between the germline ends. The CDR3 is made up of 12 amino acids. The source of the sample is a study of STAT5B mutations in CD4+ large granular lymphocyte leukemia. The rearrangement uses TRBV19 and TRBJ2-3, with no clear D. The sequencing sample was made of CD4+ T cells from blood buffy coats. The clonotype was recovered from a human donor in good health. CDR3 region: CASGDSTDTQYF. Written as DNA, the CDR3 is TGTGCCAGTGGTGACAGCACAGATACGCAGTATTTT.